This TCR beta chain was recovered during a study of blood T cell repertoires in COVID-19. Allocation to cohorts depended on clinical history reported by the participants. The germline V and J ends were trimmed by 5 bases and 2 bases, with 16 bases remaining between them. The CDR3 spans 15 residues. The germline V gene has CDR1 ENHRY and CDR2 SYGVKD. The data were produced by immunoSEQ multiplex PCR, yet TCRdb's version contains in-frame clones alone and is incomplete. Here the sample spans 200,000 to 250,000 clones, less than 90% being singletons. The chain is built from TRBV10-3 and TRBJ2-7, with D possibly TRBD2 on 6 matching bases. This clonotype was obtained from a woman aged 50 to 60 in a cohort exposed to, infected with or recovered from COVID-19 (not recorded which). Sequencing was done on a sample of PBMCs or T cells enriched from blood (not recorded which). CDR3 coding DNA: TGTGCCATCAGTTCTTGGGACTCGCCAGCCTACGAGCAGTACTTC. Protein: CAISSWDSPAYEQYF.